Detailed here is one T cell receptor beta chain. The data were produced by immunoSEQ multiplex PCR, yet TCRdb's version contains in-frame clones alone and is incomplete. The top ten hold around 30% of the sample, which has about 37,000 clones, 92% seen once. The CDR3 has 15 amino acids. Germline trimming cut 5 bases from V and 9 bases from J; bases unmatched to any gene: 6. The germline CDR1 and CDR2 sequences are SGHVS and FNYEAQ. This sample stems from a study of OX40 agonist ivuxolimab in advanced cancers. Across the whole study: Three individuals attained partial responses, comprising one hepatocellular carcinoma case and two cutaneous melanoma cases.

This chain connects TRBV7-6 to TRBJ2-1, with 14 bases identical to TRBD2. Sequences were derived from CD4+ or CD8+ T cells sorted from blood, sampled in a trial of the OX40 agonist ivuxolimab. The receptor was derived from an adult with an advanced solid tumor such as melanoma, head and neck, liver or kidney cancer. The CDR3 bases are TGTGCCAGCAGCCCAGGGACTAGCGGGAGTGGTGAGCAGTTCTTC. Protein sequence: CASSPGTSGSGEQFF.